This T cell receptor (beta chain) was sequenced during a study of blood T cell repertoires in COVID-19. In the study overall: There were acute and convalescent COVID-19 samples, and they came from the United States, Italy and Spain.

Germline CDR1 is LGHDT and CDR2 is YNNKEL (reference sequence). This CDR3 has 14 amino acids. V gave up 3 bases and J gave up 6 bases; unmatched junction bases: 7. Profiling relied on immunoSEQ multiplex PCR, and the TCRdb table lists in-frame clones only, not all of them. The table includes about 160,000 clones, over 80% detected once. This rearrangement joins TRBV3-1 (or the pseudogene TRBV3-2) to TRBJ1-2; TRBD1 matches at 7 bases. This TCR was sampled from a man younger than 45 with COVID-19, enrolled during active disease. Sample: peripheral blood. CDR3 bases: TGTGCCAGCAGCCACCGGGACAGCCACCATGGCTACACCTTC. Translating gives CASSHRDSHHGYTF.